This paragraph reports one T cell receptor (beta chain). This clonotype was seen repeatedly, ten times or more. Its binding antigen is unknown. Per-nucleotide qualities are absent, and no much larger clonotype sits a single base away. The CDR3 goes from the cysteine to the phenylalanine over 13 residues. Kept here is only the CDR3 DNA, which spans 39 bases and is read in frame from base 1. The germline V gene supplies CDR1 SQVTM and CDR2 ANQGSEA. From V the trimming removes 6 bases and from J it removes 5 bases, while the gene matches leave 6 bases of the junction unaccounted for. This specimen's treatment or condition label, per the study, means: allogeneic hematopoietic cell transplantation with graft depleted of TCRalphabeta T cells and CD19 B cells. TCRalphabeta/CD19-depleted allogeneic hematopoietic cell grafts were given to the transplant recipients, all of whom were children. Receptors were amplified or captured by PCR. The listed sequencing device is Illumina HiSeq 2500. TCR library preparation used molecular barcoding, with unique molecular identifiers applied to normalize quantification of the TCRbeta repertoire. TCRdb applied fastp at Q25 and MiXCR to the public reads, then kept only in-frame beta chains. All rows with the same CDR3 protein become a single entry with the most common DNA and genes. The sample records 200,000 to 250,000 distinct CDR3 sequences, roughly 7% of which are singletons. The top ten hold about 6% of the sample.

The data originate from a study of T-cell reconstitution after alpha-beta-depleted transplantation in children (dated by TCRdb to about 2016). With respect to the entire study: Using TCR repertoire profiling, the study followed T-cell immune reconstitution in a quantitative way in children after TCRalphabeta/CD19-depleted allogeneic hematopoietic cell transplantation. Results and caveats for the whole study, not just this receptor: Over subsequent months, a decline in hyperexpanded clone frequencies was noted, and after one year, T-cell counts and TCRbeta diversity were mostly ascribed to newly produced T cells. The apparently early alphabetaT-cell count recovery about two months after transplant was reportedly dependent on only several hundred rapidly expanded clones derived from non-depleted graft cells. The high TCRbeta diversity at day 60 in some patients was ascribed to recipient T cells and intrathymic progenitors that had survived conditioning.

This receptor was identified in a boy aged 2 to 10 with acute lymphoblastic leukemia, due to receive a stem cell transplant. The rearrangement combines TRBV29-1 with TRBJ2-1; a stretch of 8 junction bases matches TRBD2. Sequenced material: PBMCs, taken before TCRalphabeta/CD19-depleted stem cell transplant. This receptor carries the CDR3 CSVKSGSHNEQFF. In nucleotide form, the sequence is TGCAGCGTAAAAAGCGGGAGCCACAATGAGCAGTTCTTC.